Below, 4 T cell receptor beta chains from the same sample are listed, as sequenced in a study of blood T cells in healthy people across ages. Primed by a sample-barcoded 5' primer and a J-beta primer mix, a second PCR proceeded for 7 to 11 cycles. Via MiXCR, TCRdb re-called the 5' RACE reads, giving one row per CDR3 protein. The sample contains more than 1.4 million distinct CDR3 sequences, roughly 45% of which appear only once. The sequencing input was blood. These receptors originate from a woman under 30 in good health.

This clonotype occurred a few times. The chain carries TRBV4-1 and TRBJ2-5; weak D call: TRBD2 (6 bases). Germline loops: CDR1 MGHRA, CDR2 YSYEKL. Trimming took 1 base from V and 1 from J, leaving 16 bases between them. The length of the CDR3 is 17 residues. CDR3 coding DNA: TGCGCCAGCAGCCAAGGGAGGGTATTAGCCAGCCAAGAGACCCAGTACTTC. It encodes CASSQGRVLASQETQYF.

With regard to this clonotype: Relative to the germline gene, one junction end is altered; a read error may explain this. The rearrangement links TRBV4-1 to TRBJ1-1, with D perhaps TRBD1 (5 bases). The CDR3 spans 18 residues. Per the germline V gene, CDR1 is MGHRA and CDR2 is YSYEKL. The CDR3 protein is CASSQRARQGIMNPEAFF. For the CDR3, the DNA is TGCGCCAGCAGCCAAAGGGCTAGGCAGGGCATCATGAACCCTGAAGCTTTCTTT.

On this clonotype: Mismatch with germline at one junction end may stem from a read error. The J gene is TRBJ2-7, the V gene TRBV30, with 8 bases fitting TRBD2. The germline V gene encodes CDR1 GTSNPN and CDR2 SVGIG (reference sequence). The CDR3 length is 15 residues. CDR3 DNA sequence: TGTGTCTGGAGTTCTCGGAGCGGGAGAGGCTACGAGCAGTACTTC. Protein sequence: CVWSSRSGRGYEQYF.

This clonotype was seen a handful of times. This chain links TRBV13 with TRBJ2-3, with D perhaps TRBD2 (5 bases). Germline V gene sequence: CDR1 PRHDT, CDR2 FYEKMQ (reference sequence). This CDR3 is built from 16 residues. V shed 2 bases and J shed 3 bases, with 15 bases lying between them. The CDR3 DNA reads TGTGCCAGCAGCTTACCGGAGGCCCCTAATACAGATACGCAGTATTTT. This translates into CASSLPEAPNTDTQYF.